Below, 15 T cell receptor beta chains from the same sample are listed, as sequenced in a study of CD8 T cells in Susac syndrome. RNA amounts of roughly 0.45 to 1 ug underwent reverse transcription with random hexamers. Via MiXCR, TCRdb re-called the immunoSEQ multiplex PCR reads, giving one row per CDR3 protein. The sample lists about 150,000 distinct CDR3 sequences; 90% to 95% were seen once. Specimen: CD4+ T cells from PBMCs. The receptors derive from a human donor with Susac syndrome.

The chain has TRBV18 and TRBJ1-2; 8 positions agree with TRBD1. The CDR3 consists of 16 residues. With V trimmed by 0 bases and J by 4 bases, 7 bases remained unmatched. The germline CDR1 and CDR2 sequences are KGHSH and LQKENI. The CDR3 nucleotides are TGTGCCAGCTCACCACCTGCCCGGACAGGGAGCTATGGCTACACCTTC. Encoded protein: CASSPPARTGSYGYTF.

The chain uses TRBV10-1 and TRBJ1-1; D call uncertain. V was pared by 3 bases and J by 1 base, with 12 bases between. CDR1 is WNHNN, CDR2 SYGVQD, per germline (reference sequence). The CDR3 is 15 residues long. CDR3 nucleotides: TGCGCCAGCAGTGACACGGGTCGCTCGAACACTGAAGCTTTCTTT. It yields the protein CASSDTGRSNTEAFF.

The chain recombines TRBV7-8 with TRBJ2-5; D uncertain. The CDR3 contains 14 residues. CDR1 and CDR2 from the germline V gene are SGHVS and FQNEAQ. Trimming stripped 6 bases from V and 4 bases from J, with 15 bases between. CDR3 coding DNA: TGTGCCAGCAGAAATCCCGGACCCCTAGAGACCCAGTACTTC. As protein: CASRNPGPLETQYF. Supplemented by reference TRBV7-8 and TRBJ2-5, the full variable domain reads GAGVSQSPRYKVAKRGQDVALRCDPISGHVSLFWYQQALGQGPEFLTYFQNEAQLDKSGLPSDRFFAERPEGSVSTLKIQRTQQEDSAVYLCASRNPGPLETQYFGPGTRLLVL.

The rearrangement joins TRBV5-1 to TRBJ2-1, with 9 bases lining up with TRBD1. This CDR3 contains 14 residues. The ends lost 3 bases at V and 5 bases at J; junction bases unmatched: 3. CDR1 and CDR2 from the germline V gene are SGHRS and YFSETQ. The CDR3 sequence is CASSYGQGNNEQFF. DNA for the CDR3: TGCGCCAGCAGCTACGGACAGGGGAACAATGAGCAGTTCTTC. The full variable domain, in which reference TRBV5-1 and TRBJ2-1 provide the parts outside the CDR3, is KAGVTQTPRYLIKTRGQQVTLSCSPISGHRSVSWYQQTPGQGLQFLFEYFSETQRNKGNFPGRFSGRQFSNSRSEMNVSTLELGDSALYLCASSYGQGNNEQFFGPGTRLTVL.

This clonotype was found once. The CDR3 DNA sequence: TGTGCCAGCAGCTTGGAGGGCAGGCCTTCCTCTGGAAACACCATATATTTT. Protein: CASSLEGRPSSGNTIYF. The chain links TRBV5-4 to TRBJ1-3; D is unresolved. Per germline, CDR1 SGHNT and CDR2 YYREEE (reference sequence). V was cut by 0 bases and J by 0 bases, with 13 bases left in between. The CDR3 totals 17 residues.

The chain combines TRBV29-1 with TRBJ1-1; the match to TRBD1 covers 7 bases. Per the germline V gene, CDR1 is SQVTM and CDR2 is ANQGSEA. The V and J ends lost 7 bases and 4 bases, in that order; junction bases with no gene match: 9. The CDR3 totals 13 residues. The CDR3 sequence is CSGVGDRATEAFF. The DNA for the CDR3 is TGCAGCGGGGTGGGCGACAGGGCCACTGAAGCTTTCTTT.

CDR3 coding DNA: TGTGCCAGCAGCTTGGACGGGGTCGGGCCCCAGCATTTT. Amino acids: CASSLDGVGPQHF. This rearrangement joins TRBV7-2 to TRBJ1-5; D uncertain. The germline gives CDR1 SGHTA, CDR2 FQGNSA. The V and J ends lost 3 bases and 9 bases respectively, with 12 bases between them. The CDR3 has 13 residues.

The chain has TRBV14 and TRBJ1-1; D uncertain. This CDR3 spans 14 amino acids. Trimming shortened V by 5 bases and J by 4 bases, and 14 bases separated the two germline ends. Germline V CDR1 and CDR2: SGHDN, FVKESK. This chain's CDR3 is CASSLLGGSTEAFF. The CDR3 coding sequence is TGTGCCAGCAGCTTACTTGGCGGTAGCACTGAAGCTTTCTTT.

The chain recombines TRBV29-1 with TRBJ2-1; D tentatively reads TRBD1 or TRBD2 (5 bases each). The CDR3 contains 11 residues. V was shortened by 4 bases and J by 9 bases, with 10 bases between the two germline ends. Germline-derived CDR1 and CDR2 are SQVTM and ANQGSEA. Written as DNA, the CDR3 is TGCAGCGTTGTGAGGGGTGGTGAGCAGTTCTTC. Translating it yields CSVVRGGEQFF.

The chain combines TRBV29-1 with TRBJ1-3; D may be TRBD1 (6 bases). Germline CDR1 and CDR2: SQVTM and ANQGSEA. This CDR3 is 12 amino acids long. Trimming stripped 5 bases from V and 4 bases from J, with 9 bases between. CDR3 in DNA: TGCAGCGTTATCGGACAGGGAAACACCATATATTTT. Its translation is CSVIGQGNTIYF. The entire variable domain, with the rest obtained from reference TRBV29-1 and TRBJ1-3, is as follows: SAVISQKPSRDICQRGTSLTIQCQVDSQVTMMFWYRQQPGQSLTLIATANQGSEATYESGFVIDKFPISRPNLTFSTLTVSNMSPEDSSIYLCSVIGQGNTIYFGEGSWLTVV.

V is TRBV9 and J is TRBJ2-1; 7 positions match TRBD2. The CDR3 has 15 residues. V was pared by 3 bases and J by 6 bases, with 9 bases of the junction left unmatched. Germline V gene lookup returns CDR1 SGDLS and CDR2 YYNGEE. The CDR3 DNA follows: TGTGCCAGCAGCGCGAGGACTGGGGGGGGCAATGAGCAGTTCTTC. Translated: CASSARTGGGNEQFF.

The CDR3 is CASSDGGAYETQYF. DNA of the CDR3: TGTGCCAGCAGCGACGGGGGGGCTTACGAGACCCAGTACTTC. V usage is TRBV14 and J usage is TRBJ2-5; 8 positions agree with TRBD2. The CDR3 runs to 14 residues. J gave up 5 bases and V 5 bases, and 7 bases lay outside the gene matches. Germline V lookup: CDR1 SGHDN, CDR2 FVKESK.

This clonotype appeared once. The rearrangement joins TRBV15 to TRBJ2-7; D remains unclear. The V gene's germline CDR1 is LNHNV and CDR2 YYDKDF (reference sequence). Trimming took 0 bases from V and 2 from J, leaving 2 bases between them. CDR3 length equals 12 residues. CDR3 nucleotides: TGTGCCACCAGCAGAGATCCCTACGAGCAGTACTTC. The encoded protein is CATSRDPYEQYF.

The chain employs TRBV20-1 and TRBJ2-5; 12 bases match TRBD2. V lost 6 bases and J lost 6; bases outside the gene matches: 8. The CDR3 is made up of 14 amino acids. Looked up from germline, CDR1 is DFQATT and CDR2 is SNEGSKA (reference sequence). The CDR3 DNA reads TGCAGTGCCCCGCTAGCGGGGGGGCAAAAGACCCAGTACTTC. This codes for CSAPLAGGQKTQYF.

The chain has TRBV4-1 and TRBJ2-1; tentative D call: TRBD2 (6 bases). The CDR3 totals 16 residues. CDR1 MGHRA and CDR2 YSYEKL come from the germline V gene. Trimming shortened V by 4 bases and J by 8 bases, and 21 bases separated the two germline ends. The CDR3 is CASSRRDSQSRDEQFF. The DNA for the CDR3 is TGCGCCAGCAGCCGCCGGGACTCCCAAAGTAGGGATGAGCAGTTCTTC.